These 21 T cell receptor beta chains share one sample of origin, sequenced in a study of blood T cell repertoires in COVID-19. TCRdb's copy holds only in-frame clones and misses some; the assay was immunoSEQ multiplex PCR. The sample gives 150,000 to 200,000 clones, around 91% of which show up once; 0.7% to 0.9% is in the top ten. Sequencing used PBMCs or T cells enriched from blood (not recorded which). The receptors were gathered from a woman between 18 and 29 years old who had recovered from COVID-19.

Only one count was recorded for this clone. CDR3 nucleotides: TGTGCCAGCTCACCGGGGGGCTCCTACGAGCAGTACTTC. Translation gives CASSPGGSYEQYF. The genes are TRBV18 and TRBJ2-7; TRBD2 might be the D (6 bases). The CDR3 has 13 amino acids. The germline CDR1 and CDR2 sequences are KGHSH and LQKENI. Trimming took 3 bases from V and 0 from J, leaving 6 bases between them.

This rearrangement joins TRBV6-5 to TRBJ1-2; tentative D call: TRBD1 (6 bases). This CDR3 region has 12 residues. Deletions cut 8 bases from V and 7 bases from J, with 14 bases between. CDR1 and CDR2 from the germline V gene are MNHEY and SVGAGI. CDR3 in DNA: TGTGCCAGCCGTTTAGGGGGATCTGGCTACACCTTC. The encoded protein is CASRLGGSGYTF.

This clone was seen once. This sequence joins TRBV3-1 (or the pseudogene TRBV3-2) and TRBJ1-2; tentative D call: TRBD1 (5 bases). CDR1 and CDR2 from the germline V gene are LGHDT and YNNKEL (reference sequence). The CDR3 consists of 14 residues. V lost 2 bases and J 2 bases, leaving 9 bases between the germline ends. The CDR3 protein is CASSQTQVNYGYTF. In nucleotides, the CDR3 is TGTGCCAGCAGCCAAACACAGGTCAACTATGGCTACACCTTC.

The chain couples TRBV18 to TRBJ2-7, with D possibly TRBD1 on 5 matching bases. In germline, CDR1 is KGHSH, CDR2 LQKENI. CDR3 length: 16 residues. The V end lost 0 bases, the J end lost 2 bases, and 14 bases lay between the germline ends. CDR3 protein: CASSPPSTGAPYEQYF. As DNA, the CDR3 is TGTGCCAGCTCACCACCGAGTACAGGCGCTCCCTACGAGCAGTACTTC.

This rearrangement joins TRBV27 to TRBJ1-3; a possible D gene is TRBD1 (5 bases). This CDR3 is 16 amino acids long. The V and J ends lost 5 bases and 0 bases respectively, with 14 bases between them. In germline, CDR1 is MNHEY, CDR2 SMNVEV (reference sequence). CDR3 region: CASSEGLPDSGNTIYF. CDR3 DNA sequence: TGTGCCAGCAGTGAGGGACTCCCGGACTCTGGAAACACCATATATTTT.

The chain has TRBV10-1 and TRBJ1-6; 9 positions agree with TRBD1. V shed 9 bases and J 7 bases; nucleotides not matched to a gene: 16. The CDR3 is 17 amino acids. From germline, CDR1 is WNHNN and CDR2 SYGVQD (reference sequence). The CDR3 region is CASNRTGESRRNSPLHF. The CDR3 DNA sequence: TGCGCCAGTAACCGGACAGGGGAGTCTAGGAGGAATTCACCCCTCCACTTT.

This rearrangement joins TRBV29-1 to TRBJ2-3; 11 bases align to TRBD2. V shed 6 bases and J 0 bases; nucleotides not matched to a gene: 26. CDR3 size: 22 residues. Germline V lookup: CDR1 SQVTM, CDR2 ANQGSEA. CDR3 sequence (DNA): TGCAGCGTCCGGCCCCGACTAGCGGGATCATCCGGGAAAGATTCTAGCACAGATACGCAGTATTTT. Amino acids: CSVRPRLAGSSGKDSSTDTQYF.

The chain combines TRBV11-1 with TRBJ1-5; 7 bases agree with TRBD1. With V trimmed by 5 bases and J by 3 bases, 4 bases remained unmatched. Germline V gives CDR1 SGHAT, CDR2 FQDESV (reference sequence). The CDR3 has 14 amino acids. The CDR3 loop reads CASSPTGSNQPQHF. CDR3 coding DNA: TGTGCCAGCAGCCCGACAGGGTCCAATCAGCCCCAGCATTTT.

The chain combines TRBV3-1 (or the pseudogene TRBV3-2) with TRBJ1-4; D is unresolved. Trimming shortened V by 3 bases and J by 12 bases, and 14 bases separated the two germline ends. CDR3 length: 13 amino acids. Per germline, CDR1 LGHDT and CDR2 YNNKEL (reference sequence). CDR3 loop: CASSQGWARELFF. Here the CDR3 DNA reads TGTGCCAGCAGCCAGGGTTGGGCGAGAGAACTGTTTTTT.

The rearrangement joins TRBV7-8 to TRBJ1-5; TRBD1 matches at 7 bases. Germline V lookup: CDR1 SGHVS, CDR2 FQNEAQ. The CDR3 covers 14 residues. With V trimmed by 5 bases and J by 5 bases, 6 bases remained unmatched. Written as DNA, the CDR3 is TGTGCCAGCAGCCCGGACAGGCCCCATCAGCCCCAGCATTTT. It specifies CASSPDRPHQPQHF.

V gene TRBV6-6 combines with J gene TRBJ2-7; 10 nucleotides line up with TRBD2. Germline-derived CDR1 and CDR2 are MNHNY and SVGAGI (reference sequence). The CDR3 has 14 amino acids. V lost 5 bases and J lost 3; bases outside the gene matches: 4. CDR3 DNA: TGTGCCAGCAGTATACTAGCGGGGAACTACGAGCAGTACTTC. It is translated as CASSILAGNYEQYF.

The CDR3 nucleotides read TGTGCCAGCAGTCCGGGACTAAACTACGAGCAGTACTTC. It is translated as CASSPGLNYEQYF. The chain has TRBV27 and TRBJ2-7, with TRBD2 matching 7 bases. CDR1 is MNHEY, CDR2 SMNVEV, per germline (reference sequence). Germline trimming cut 5 bases from V and 3 bases from J; bases unmatched to any gene: 4. This CDR3 is built from 13 residues.

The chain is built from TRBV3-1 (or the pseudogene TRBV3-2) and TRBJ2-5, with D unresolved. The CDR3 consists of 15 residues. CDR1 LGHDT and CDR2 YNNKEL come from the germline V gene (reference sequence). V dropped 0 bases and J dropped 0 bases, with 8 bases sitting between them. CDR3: CASSQDAADQETQYF. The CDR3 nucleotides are TGTGCCAGCAGCCAAGATGCGGCAGACCAAGAGACCCAGTACTTC.

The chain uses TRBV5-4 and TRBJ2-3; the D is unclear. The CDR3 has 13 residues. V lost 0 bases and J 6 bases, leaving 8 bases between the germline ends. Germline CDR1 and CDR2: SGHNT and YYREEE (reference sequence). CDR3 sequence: CASSLASSDTQYF. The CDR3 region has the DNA TGTGCCAGCAGCTTGGCGTCTAGTGATACGCAGTATTTT.

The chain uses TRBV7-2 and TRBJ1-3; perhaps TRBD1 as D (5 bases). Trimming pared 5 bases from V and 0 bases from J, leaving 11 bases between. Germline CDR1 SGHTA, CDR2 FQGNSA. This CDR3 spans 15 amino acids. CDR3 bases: TGTGCCAGCAGCAGTGGCGGGGGCTCTGGAAACACCATATATTTT. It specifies CASSSGGGSGNTIYF. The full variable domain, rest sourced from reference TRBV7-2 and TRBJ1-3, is GAGVSQSPSNKVTEKGKDVELRCDPISGHTALYWYRQSLGQGLEFLIYFQGNSAPDKSGLPSDRFSAERTGGSVSTLTIQRTQQEDSAVYLCASSSGGGSGNTIYFGEGSWLTVV.

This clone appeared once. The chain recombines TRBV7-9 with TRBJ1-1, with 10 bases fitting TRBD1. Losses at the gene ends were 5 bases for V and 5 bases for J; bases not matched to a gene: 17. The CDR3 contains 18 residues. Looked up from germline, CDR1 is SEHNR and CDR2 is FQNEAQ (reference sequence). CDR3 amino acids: CASSLGVVRQGAGTEAFF. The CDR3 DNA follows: TGTGCCAGCAGCCTCGGAGTGGTTAGACAGGGGGCGGGGACTGAAGCTTTCTTT.

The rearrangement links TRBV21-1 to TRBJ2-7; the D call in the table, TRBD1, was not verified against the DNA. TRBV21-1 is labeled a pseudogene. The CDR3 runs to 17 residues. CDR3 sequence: CASLTRVPGQGGYEQYF. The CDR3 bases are TGTGCCAGCTTGACTCGAGTACCGGGACAGGGGGGCTACGAGCAGTACTTC.

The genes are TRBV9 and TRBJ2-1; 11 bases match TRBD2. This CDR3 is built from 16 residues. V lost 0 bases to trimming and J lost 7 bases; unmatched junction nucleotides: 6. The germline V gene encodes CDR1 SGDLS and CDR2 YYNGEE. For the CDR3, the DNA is TGTGCCAGCAGCGTAGGAACTAGCGGGAGTTTAAATGAGCAGTTCTTC. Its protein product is CASSVGTSGSLNEQFF. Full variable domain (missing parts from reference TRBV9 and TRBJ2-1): DSGVTQTPKHLITATGQRVTLRCSPRSGDLSVYWYQQSLDQGLQFLIQYYNGEERAKGNILERFSAQQFPDLHSELNLSSLELGDSALYFCASSVGTSGSLNEQFFGPGTRLTVL.

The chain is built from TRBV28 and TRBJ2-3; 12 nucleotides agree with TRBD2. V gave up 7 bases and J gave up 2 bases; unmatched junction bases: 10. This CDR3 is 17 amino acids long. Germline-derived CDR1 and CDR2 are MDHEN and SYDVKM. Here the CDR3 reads CASNPHGLAGPTDTQYF. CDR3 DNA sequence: TGTGCCAGCAATCCCCACGGACTAGCGGGGCCCACAGATACGCAGTATTTT.

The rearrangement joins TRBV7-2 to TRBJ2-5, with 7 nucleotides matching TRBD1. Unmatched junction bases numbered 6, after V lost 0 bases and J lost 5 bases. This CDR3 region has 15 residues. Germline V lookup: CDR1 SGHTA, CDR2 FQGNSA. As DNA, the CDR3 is TGTGCCAGCAGCTTAGCTGGGACAGCCAGCGAGACCCAGTACTTC. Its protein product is CASSLAGTASETQYF. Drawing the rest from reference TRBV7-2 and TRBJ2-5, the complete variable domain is GAGVSQSPSNKVTEKGKDVELRCDPISGHTALYWYRQSLGQGLEFLIYFQGNSAPDKSGLPSDRFSAERTGGSVSTLTIQRTQQEDSAVYLCASSLAGTASETQYFGPGTRLLVL.

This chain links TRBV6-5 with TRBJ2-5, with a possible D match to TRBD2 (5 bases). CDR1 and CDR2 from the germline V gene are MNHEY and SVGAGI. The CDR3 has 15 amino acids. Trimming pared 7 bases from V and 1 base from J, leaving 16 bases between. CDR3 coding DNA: TGTGCCAGCACTTCAGGAGGCAACCCCCAAGAGACCCAGTACTTC. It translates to CASTSGGNPQETQYF.